The T cell receptor (beta chain) under discussion was sequenced for a study of cytomegalovirus exposure and HLA in healthy donors. Study results and caveats: The finding came from a later analysis; first-cohort TCR clusters tended to co-occur in the approximately 120 validation repertoires. High specificity and sensitivity for cytomegalovirus status were reported for the classifier. While the bulk of TCR sequences proved rare, some public TCRs turned up in many donors.

Comments on this clone: Its antigen is as yet unknown.

Profiling relied on immunoSEQ multiplex PCR, and the TCRdb table lists in-frame clones only, not all of them. The data show 150,000 to 200,000 clones, 86% seen once. The sample consisted of PBMCs. This TCR was recovered from a young woman in good health and CMV-seronegative.

This chain's CDR3 is CSAATGRPYEQYF. The CDR3, as DNA: TGCAGCGCCGCGACAGGGAGGCCCTACGAGCAGTACTTC. V and J are TRBV29-1 and TRBJ2-7; maybe TRBD1 (7 bases). Per germline, CDR1 SQVTM and CDR2 ANQGSEA. The CDR3 spans 13 residues. The V end was cut by 7 bases, the J end by 2 bases, with 15 bases between.